The 11 T cell receptor beta chains reported below all come from one sample, sequenced in a study of shared clonotypes between healthy human individuals (dated by TCRdb to the early 2020s). Library prep was done by the immunoSEQ multiplex PCR assay. TCRdb retrieved this table from immuneACCESS and kept in-frame rearrangements only. Not all clones are present; in checked studies, unresolved V genes account for under half, and no reason is known for the remainder. The sample table shows around 640,000 clones, and about 96% are seen once. Roughly 0.12% of the sample goes to the ten largest clones. CD8 naive samples consisted of CD45RO-negative cells that were positively selected for CCR7, yielding a CD45RA+CCR7+ population without TemRA cells. Sample: naive CD8+ T cells sorted from blood. The sample's cell subset or site label is to be understood as: CD45RA+CCR7+. The receptors were gathered from a woman aged 25 to 39 in good health.

The rearrangement joins TRBV29-1 to TRBJ2-7, with D possibly being TRBD2 (6 bases). CDR3 length equals 14 residues. Deletions cut 4 bases from V and 0 bases from J, with 13 bases between. The V gene's germline CDR1 is SQVTM and CDR2 ANQGSEA. The chain's CDR3 is CSVAGDATSYEQYF. The CDR3 nucleotides read TGCAGCGTTGCGGGAGACGCCACCTCCTACGAGCAGTACTTC.

CDR3 region: CASSPWGQSSYNEQFF. In nucleotides, the CDR3 is TGTGCCAGCAGTCCCTGGGGGCAAAGCTCCTACAATGAGCAGTTCTTC. The rearrangement joins TRBV28 to TRBJ2-1, with D possibly TRBD1 on 6 matching bases. The germline CDR1 and CDR2 sequences are MDHEN and SYDVKM. V gave up 5 bases and J gave up 0 bases, with 14 bases separating them. The CDR3 is 16 residues long. The full variable domain, with the rest looked up from reference TRBV28 and TRBJ2-1, is DVKVTQSSRYLVKRTGEKVFLECVQDMDHENMFWYRQDPGLGLRLIYFSYDVKMKEKGDIPEGYSVSREKKERFSLILESASTNQTSMYLCASSPWGQSSYNEQFFGPGTRLTVL.

The V gene is TRBV2, the J gene TRBJ2-7; 10 nucleotides line up with TRBD1. There are 16 residues in the CDR3. Germline-derived CDR1 and CDR2 are SNHLY and FYNNEI. The V and J ends lost 2 bases and 2 bases, in that order; junction bases with no gene match: 6. The CDR3 sequence: CASSEPRTGGTYEQYF. Written as DNA, the CDR3 is TGTGCCAGCAGTGAACCCCGGACAGGGGGGACCTACGAGCAGTACTTC.

The J gene is TRBJ2-1, the V gene TRBV6-5, with D perhaps TRBD2 (5 bases). The V and J ends lost 8 bases and 3 bases respectively, with 11 bases between them. This CDR3 has 13 residues. Germline lookup yields CDR1 MNHEY and CDR2 SVGAGI. The chain's CDR3 is CASGPGSYNEQFF. DNA of the CDR3: TGTGCCAGCGGCCCGGGGAGCTACAATGAGCAGTTCTTC.

The rearrangement joins TRBV6-5 to TRBJ2-7, with TRBD1 matching over 8 bases. The CDR3 is made up of 15 amino acids. Germline assignment: CDR1 MNHEY and CDR2 SVGAGI. V lost 0 bases and J lost 5; bases outside the gene matches: 6. CDR3 nucleotide sequence: TGTGCCAGCAGTTACTCCGGGACAGGTGGGAACGAGCAGTACTTC. It codes for CASSYSGTGGNEQYF.

This rearrangement joins TRBV28 to TRBJ1-1; 9 bases match TRBD1. The CDR3 runs to 15 residues. J was trimmed by 3 bases and V by 3 bases; bases with no gene match: 5. From germline, CDR1 is MDHEN and CDR2 SYDVKM. CDR3 DNA sequence: TGTGCCAGCAGTTTTACAGGGGGCAGCGACACTGAAGCTTTCTTT. Protein product: CASSFTGGSDTEAFF.

This rearrangement joins TRBV27 to TRBJ1-1; D gene uncertain. Germline CDR1 reads MNHEY; CDR2 reads SMNVEV (reference sequence). The V and J ends lost 3 bases and 7 bases respectively, with 12 bases between them. The CDR3 is 13 amino acids. CDR3 protein: CASSFSVRNEAFF. In nucleotides, the CDR3 is TGTGCCAGCAGTTTTTCCGTAAGGAATGAAGCTTTCTTT.

The chain uses TRBV6-5 and TRBJ1-2, with 9 positions matching TRBD1. CDR3 length equals 12 residues. CDR1 is MNHEY, CDR2 SVGAGI, per germline. V lost 8 bases, J lost 8 bases, and 6 bases stayed unmatched. CDR3: CASEGQGWGYTF. CDR3 nucleotide sequence: TGTGCCAGCGAGGGACAGGGCTGGGGCTACACCTTC.

The CDR3 nucleotides read TGTGCCAGCAGTTCGACAGGGCTTGGCAATCAGCCCCAGCATTTT. It encodes CASSSTGLGNQPQHF. The J gene is TRBJ1-5, the V gene TRBV27; 7 bases line up with TRBD1. The V gene end was trimmed by 4 bases and the J gene end by 2 bases; junction bases not matched to a gene: 5. The CDR3 length is 15 residues. Germline V CDR1 and CDR2: MNHEY, SMNVEV (reference sequence).

The chain links TRBV5-4 to TRBJ1-2; 9 nucleotides line up with TRBD1. This CDR3 is built from 16 residues. Germline V gene lookup returns CDR1 SGHNT and CDR2 YYREEE (reference sequence). The V segment lost 1 base and the J segment 3 bases; nucleotides outside the gene matches: 7. Written as DNA, the CDR3 is TGTGCCAGCAGCTTGTGGGGGGACAGGGAAGACTATGGCTACACCTTC. Residues: CASSLWGDREDYGYTF. Full variable domain (rest looked up from reference TRBV5-4 and TRBJ1-2): ETGVTQSPTHLIKTRGQQVTLRCSSQSGHNTVSWYQQALGQGPQFIFQYYREEENGRGNFPPRFSGLQFPNYSSELNVNALELDDSALYLCASSLWGDREDYGYTFGSGTRLTVV.

The chain combines TRBV9 with TRBJ2-1; TRBD2 matches at 7 bases. The CDR3 is 17 amino acids. The junction had 14 bases not matched to a gene; V was cut back by 3 bases and J by 5 bases. CDR1 is SGDLS, CDR2 YYNGEE, per germline. As DNA, the CDR3 is TGTGCCAGCAGCGCGGCCGCTAGGAGGGAGGGCCACAATGAGCAGTTCTTC. This sequence encodes CASSAAARREGHNEQFF.